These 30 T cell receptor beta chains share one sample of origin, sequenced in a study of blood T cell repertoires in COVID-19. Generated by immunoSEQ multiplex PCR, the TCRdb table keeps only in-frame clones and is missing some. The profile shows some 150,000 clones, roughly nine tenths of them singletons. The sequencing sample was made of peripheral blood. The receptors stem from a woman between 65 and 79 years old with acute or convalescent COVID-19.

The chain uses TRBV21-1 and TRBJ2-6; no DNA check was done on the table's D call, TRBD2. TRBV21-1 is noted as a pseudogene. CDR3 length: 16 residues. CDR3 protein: CASSKEAGSGANVLTF. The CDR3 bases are TGTGCCAGCAGCAAAGAGGCGGGCTCTGGGGCCAACGTCCTGACTTTC.

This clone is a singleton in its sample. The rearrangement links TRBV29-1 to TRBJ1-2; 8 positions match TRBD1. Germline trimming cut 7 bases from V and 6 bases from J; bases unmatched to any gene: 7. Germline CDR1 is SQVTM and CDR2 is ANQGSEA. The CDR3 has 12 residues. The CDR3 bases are TGCAGCGCCGGACAGGGTTTCGATGGCTACACCTTC. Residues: CSAGQGFDGYTF. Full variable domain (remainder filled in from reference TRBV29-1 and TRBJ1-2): SAVISQKPSRDICQRGTSLTIQCQVDSQVTMMFWYRQQPGQSLTLIATANQGSEATYESGFVIDKFPISRPNLTFSTLTVSNMSPEDSSIYLCSAGQGFDGYTFGSGTRLTVV.

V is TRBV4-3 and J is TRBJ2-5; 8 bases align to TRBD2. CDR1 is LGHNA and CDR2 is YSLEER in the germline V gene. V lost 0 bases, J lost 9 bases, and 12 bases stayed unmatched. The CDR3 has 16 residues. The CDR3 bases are TGCGCCAGCAGCCAAGACCCAGCGGGGGACATTGGGCCCCAGTACTTC. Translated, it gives CASSQDPAGDIGPQYF.

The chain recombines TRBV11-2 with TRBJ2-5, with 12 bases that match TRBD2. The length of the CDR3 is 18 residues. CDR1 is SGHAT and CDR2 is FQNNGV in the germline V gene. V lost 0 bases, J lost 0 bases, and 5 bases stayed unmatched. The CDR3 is CASSLEASGGGYQETQYF. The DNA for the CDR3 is TGTGCCAGCAGCTTAGAGGCTAGCGGGGGGGGGTACCAAGAGACCCAGTACTTC.

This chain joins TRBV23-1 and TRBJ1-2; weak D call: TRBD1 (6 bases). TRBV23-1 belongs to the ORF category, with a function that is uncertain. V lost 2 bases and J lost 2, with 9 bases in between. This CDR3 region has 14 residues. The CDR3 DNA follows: TGCGCCAGCAGTCAAGGGGGCCGGAACTATGGCTACACCTTC. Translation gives CASSQGGRNYGYTF.

This CDR3 is CAWSGTANSGANVLTF. The CDR3 nucleotides read TGTGCCTGGTCCGGGACAGCCAACTCTGGGGCCAACGTCCTGACTTTC. This chain joins TRBV30 and TRBJ2-6, with 7 bases identical to TRBD1. The CDR3 is made up of 16 amino acids. V gave up 5 bases and J gave up 0 bases; unmatched junction bases: 7. The V gene's germline CDR1 is GTSNPN and CDR2 SVGIG (reference sequence). The full variable domain, in which reference TRBV30 and TRBJ2-6 provide the parts outside the CDR3, is SQTIHQWPATLVQPVGSPLSLECTVEGTSNPNLYWYRQAAGRGLQLLFYSVGIGQISSEVPQNLSASRPQDRQFILSSKKLLLSDSGFYLCAWSGTANSGANVLTFGAGSRLTVL.

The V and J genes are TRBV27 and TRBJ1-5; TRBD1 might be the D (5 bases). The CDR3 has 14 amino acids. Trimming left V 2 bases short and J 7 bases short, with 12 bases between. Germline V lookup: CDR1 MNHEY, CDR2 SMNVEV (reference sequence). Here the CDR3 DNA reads TGTGCCAGCAGTTTAAGGGGTTTAGGACAGCCCCAGCATTTT. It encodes CASSLRGLGQPQHF.

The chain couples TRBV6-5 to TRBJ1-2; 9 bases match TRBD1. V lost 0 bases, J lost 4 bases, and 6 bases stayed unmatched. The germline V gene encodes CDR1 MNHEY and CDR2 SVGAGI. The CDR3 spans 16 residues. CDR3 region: CASSYSGQGTTYGYTF. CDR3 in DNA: TGTGCCAGCAGTTACTCGGGACAGGGTACTACCTATGGCTACACCTTC.

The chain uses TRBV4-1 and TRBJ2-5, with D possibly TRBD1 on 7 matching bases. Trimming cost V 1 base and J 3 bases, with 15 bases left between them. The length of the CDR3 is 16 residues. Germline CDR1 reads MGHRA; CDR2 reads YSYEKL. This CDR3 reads CASSQGSRGVKETQYF. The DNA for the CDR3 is TGCGCCAGCAGCCAAGGCAGCAGGGGGGTAAAAGAGACCCAGTACTTC.

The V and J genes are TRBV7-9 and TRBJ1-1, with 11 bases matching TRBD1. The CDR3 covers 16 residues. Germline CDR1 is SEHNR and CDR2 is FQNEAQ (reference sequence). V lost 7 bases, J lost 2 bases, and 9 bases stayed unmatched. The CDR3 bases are TGTGCCAGCAACCGGGACAGGGGGTGGGTAAACACTGAAGCTTTCTTT. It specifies CASNRDRGWVNTEAFF.

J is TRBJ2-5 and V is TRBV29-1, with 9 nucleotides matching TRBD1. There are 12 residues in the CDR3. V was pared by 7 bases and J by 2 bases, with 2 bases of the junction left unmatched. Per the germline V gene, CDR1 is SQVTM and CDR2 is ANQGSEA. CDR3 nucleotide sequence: TGCAGCGGCGGACAGGGGCAAGAGACCCAGTACTTC. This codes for CSGGQGQETQYF.

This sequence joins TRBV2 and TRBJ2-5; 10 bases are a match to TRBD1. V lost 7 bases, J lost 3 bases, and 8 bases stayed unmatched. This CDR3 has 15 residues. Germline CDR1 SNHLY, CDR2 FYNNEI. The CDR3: CASTMDRGKEETQYF. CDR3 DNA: TGTGCCAGCACCATGGACAGGGGGAAGGAAGAGACCCAGTACTTC.

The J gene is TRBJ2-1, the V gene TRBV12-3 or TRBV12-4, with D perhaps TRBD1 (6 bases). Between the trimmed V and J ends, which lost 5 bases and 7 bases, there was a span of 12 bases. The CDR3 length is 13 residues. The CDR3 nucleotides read TGTGCCAGCAGTCCGTTCAGGGGTAATGAGCAGTTCTTC. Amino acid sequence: CASSPFRGNEQFF.

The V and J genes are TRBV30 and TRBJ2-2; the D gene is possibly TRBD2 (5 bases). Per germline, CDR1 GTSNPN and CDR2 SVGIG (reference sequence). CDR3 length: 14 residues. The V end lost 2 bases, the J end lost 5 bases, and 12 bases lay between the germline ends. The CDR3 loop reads CAWSKGLKTGELFF. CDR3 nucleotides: TGTGCCTGGAGTAAAGGACTTAAGACCGGGGAGCTGTTTTTT. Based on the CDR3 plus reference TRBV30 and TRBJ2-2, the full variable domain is SQTIHQWPATLVQPVGSPLSLECTVEGTSNPNLYWYRQAAGRGLQLLFYSVGIGQISSEVPQNLSASRPQDRQFILSSKKLLLSDSGFYLCAWSKGLKTGELFFGEGSRLTVL.

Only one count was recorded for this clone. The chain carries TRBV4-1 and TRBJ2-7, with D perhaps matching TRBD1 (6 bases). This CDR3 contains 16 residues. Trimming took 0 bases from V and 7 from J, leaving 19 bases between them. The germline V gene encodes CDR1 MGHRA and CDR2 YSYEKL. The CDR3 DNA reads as TGCGCCAGCAGCCAAGATCTAACAGGGCCTCGGCAAGAGCAGTACGTC. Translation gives CASSQDLTGPRQEQYV.

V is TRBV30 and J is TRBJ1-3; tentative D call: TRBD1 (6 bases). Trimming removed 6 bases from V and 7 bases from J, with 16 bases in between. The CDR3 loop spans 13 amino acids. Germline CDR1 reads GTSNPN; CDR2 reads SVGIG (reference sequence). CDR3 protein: CACGQTSGNTIYF. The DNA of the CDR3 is TGTGCCTGCGGACAGACGTCGGGTAACACCATATATTTT. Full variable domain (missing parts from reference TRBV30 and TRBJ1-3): SQTIHQWPATLVQPVGSPLSLECTVEGTSNPNLYWYRQAAGRGLQLLFYSVGIGQISSEVPQNLSASRPQDRQFILSSKKLLLSDSGFYLCACGQTSGNTIYFGEGSWLTVV.

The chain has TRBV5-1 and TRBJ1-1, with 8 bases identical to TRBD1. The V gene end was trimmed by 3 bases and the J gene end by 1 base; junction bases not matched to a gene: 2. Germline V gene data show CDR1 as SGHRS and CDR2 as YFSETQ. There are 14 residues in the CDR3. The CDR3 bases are TGCGCCAGCAGCTCAGGGGGCAGGAACACTGAAGCTTTCTTT. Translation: CASSSGGRNTEAFF.

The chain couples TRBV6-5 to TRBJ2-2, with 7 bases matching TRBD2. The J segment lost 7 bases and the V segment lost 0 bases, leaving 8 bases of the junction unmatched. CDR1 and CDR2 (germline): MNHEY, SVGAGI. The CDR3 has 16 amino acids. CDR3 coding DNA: TGTGCCAGCAGTTACTCCGGACGGGGGGTGCACGGGGAGCTGTTTTTT. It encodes CASSYSGRGVHGELFF.

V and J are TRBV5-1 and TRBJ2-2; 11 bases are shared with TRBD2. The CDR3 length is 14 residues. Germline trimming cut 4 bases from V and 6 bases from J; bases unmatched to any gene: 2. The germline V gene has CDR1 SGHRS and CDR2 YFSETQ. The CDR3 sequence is CASSLTSGAGELFF. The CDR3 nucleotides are TGCGCCAGCAGCCTGACTAGCGGGGCCGGGGAGCTGTTTTTT.

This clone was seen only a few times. This CDR3 is CAWKRDSMNTEAFF. The CDR3 DNA is TGTGCCTGGAAACGGGACAGCATGAACACTGAAGCTTTCTTT. The gene calls are TRBV30 and TRBJ1-1, with 7 bases aligning to TRBD1. This CDR3 has 14 amino acids. V trimming: 4 bases; J trimming: 0 bases; junction bases outside the gene matches: 5. CDR1 GTSNPN and CDR2 SVGIG come from the germline V gene (reference sequence).

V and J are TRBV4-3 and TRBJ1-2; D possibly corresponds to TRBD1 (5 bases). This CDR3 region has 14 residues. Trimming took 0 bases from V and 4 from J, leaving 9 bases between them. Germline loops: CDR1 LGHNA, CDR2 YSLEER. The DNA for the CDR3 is TGCGCCAGCAGCCAAGAGTGGGGGGTCTATGGCTACACCTTC. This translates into CASSQEWGVYGYTF.

DNA for the CDR3: TGTGCCAGCAGCGACCAGGGGTCTGGCAATCAGCCCCAGCATTTT. Amino acids: CASSDQGSGNQPQHF. The genes are TRBV6-5 and TRBJ1-5; weak D call: TRBD1 (6 bases). This CDR3 region has 15 residues. Germline loops: CDR1 MNHEY, CDR2 SVGAGI. V gave up 6 bases and J gave up 2 bases, with 14 bases separating them.

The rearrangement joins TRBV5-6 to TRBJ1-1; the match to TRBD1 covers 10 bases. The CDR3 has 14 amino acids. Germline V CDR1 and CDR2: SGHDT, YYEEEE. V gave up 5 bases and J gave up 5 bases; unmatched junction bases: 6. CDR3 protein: CASRPRDRGTEAFF. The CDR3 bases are TGTGCCAGCAGACCCCGGGACAGGGGTACTGAAGCTTTCTTT. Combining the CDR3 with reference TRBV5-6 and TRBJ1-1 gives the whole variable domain DAGVTQSPTHLIKTRGQQVTLRCSPKSGHDTVSWYQQALGQGPQFIFQYYEEEERQRGNFPDRFSGHQFPNYSSELNVNALLLGDSALYLCASRPRDRGTEAFFGQGTRLTVV.

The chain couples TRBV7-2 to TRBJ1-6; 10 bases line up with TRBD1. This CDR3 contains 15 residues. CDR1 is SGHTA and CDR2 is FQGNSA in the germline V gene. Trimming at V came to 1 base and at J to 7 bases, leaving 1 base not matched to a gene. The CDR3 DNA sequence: TGTGCCAGCAGCTTAGAGGGACAGGGGAATTCACCCCTCCACTTT. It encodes CASSLEGQGNSPLHF.

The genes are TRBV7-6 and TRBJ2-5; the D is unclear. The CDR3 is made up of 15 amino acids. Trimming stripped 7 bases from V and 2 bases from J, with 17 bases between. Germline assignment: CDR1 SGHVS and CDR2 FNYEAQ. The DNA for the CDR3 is TGTGCCAGCAAAGTAGAGGATAGTCAACAAGAGACCCAGTACTTC. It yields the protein CASKVEDSQQETQYF.

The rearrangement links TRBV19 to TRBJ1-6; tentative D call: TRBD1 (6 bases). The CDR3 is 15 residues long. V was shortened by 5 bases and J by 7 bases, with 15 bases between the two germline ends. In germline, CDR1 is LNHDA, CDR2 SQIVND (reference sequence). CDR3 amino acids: CASSDSGGVNSPLHF. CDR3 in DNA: TGTGCCAGTAGTGATTCTGGGGGCGTCAATTCACCCCTCCACTTT.

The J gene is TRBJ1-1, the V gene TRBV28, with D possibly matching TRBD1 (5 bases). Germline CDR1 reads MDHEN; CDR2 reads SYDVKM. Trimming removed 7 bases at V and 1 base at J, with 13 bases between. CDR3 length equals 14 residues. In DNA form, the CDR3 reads TGTGCCAGCATAAAGCGAAGGGGGAACACTGAAGCTTTCTTT. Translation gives CASIKRRGNTEAFF.

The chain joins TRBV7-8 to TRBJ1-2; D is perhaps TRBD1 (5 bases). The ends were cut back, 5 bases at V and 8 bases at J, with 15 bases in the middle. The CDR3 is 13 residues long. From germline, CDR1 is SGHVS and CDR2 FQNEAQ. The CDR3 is CASSSQGMGGYTF. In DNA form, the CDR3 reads TGTGCCAGCAGCAGTCAGGGTATGGGAGGCTACACCTTC.

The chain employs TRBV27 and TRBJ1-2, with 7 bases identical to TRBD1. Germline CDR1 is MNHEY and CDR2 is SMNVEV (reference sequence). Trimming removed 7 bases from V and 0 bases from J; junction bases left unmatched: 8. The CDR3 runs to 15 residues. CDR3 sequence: CASNPTGRPNYGYTF. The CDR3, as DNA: TGTGCCAGCAATCCGACAGGGAGGCCTAACTATGGCTACACCTTC.

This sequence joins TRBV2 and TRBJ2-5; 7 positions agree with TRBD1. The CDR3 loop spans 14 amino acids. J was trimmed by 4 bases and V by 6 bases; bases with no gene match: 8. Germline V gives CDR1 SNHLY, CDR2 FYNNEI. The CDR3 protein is CASRKDRVGETQYF. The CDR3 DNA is TGTGCCAGCAGAAAAGACAGGGTCGGAGAGACCCAGTACTTC.